Below, 9 T cell receptor beta chains from the same sample are listed, as sequenced in a study of blood T cell repertoires in COVID-19. Some clones are missing from TCRdb's copy, which holds only in-frame ones; the method was immunoSEQ multiplex PCR. The sample lists around 230,000 clones, almost 85% occurring once. Sequencing was done on a sample of PBMCs or T cells enriched from blood (not recorded which). These receptors originate from a man between 35 and 55 years old who had recovered from COVID-19.

The chain couples TRBV15 to TRBJ2-1, with no clear D. The CDR3 is made up of 16 amino acids. Per the germline V gene, CDR1 is LNHNV and CDR2 is YYDKDF (reference sequence). The V end was cut by 0 bases, the J end by 1 base, with 10 bases between. The CDR3 spells CATSRDRLGSYNEQFF. CDR3 DNA sequence: TGTGCCACCAGCAGAGATCGCCTCGGGTCCTACAATGAGCAGTTCTTC.

The V call is TRBV9, the J call TRBJ1-6; D unclear. The CDR3 consists of 15 residues. V was clipped by 1 base and J by 14 bases, with 19 bases between them. Germline lookup yields CDR1 SGDLS and CDR2 YYNGEE. CDR3 nucleotides: TGTGCCAGCAGCGTACGGGGTGGATATTTTGACACCCTCCACTTT. Translation: CASSVRGGYFDTLHF.

The CDR3 DNA reads as TGTGCCACCAGTGACGGACAGGGGCCCTCTGGGGCCAACGTCCTGACTTTC. Translated: CATSDGQGPSGANVLTF. V usage is TRBV24-1 and J usage is TRBJ2-6; TRBD1 matches 9 bases. The trim removed 4 bases at V and 0 bases at J, leaving 3 bases unmatched. CDR1 and CDR2 (germline): KGHDR, SFDVKD. This CDR3 comprises 17 residues.

The V and J genes are TRBV14 and TRBJ2-1; TRBD2 aligns across 10 bases. Germline values: CDR1 SGHDN, CDR2 FVKESK. The CDR3 sequence is 16 residues long. With 2 bases clipped from V and 8 bases from J, the junction kept 9 bases outside the gene matches. Written as DNA, the CDR3 is TGTGCCAGCAGCCAACAACTAGCTAGCGGGAGACATGAGCAGTTCTTC. This encodes CASSQQLASGRHEQFF.

The chain joins TRBV6-5 to TRBJ2-2; D unresolved. The V and J ends lost 4 bases and 7 bases respectively, with 7 bases between them. Germline values: CDR1 MNHEY, CDR2 SVGAGI. The CDR3 contains 12 residues. CDR3 protein: CASSFIGGELFF. CDR3 nucleotides: TGTGCCAGCAGTTTCATCGGCGGGGAGCTGTTTTTT.

The rearrangement links TRBV19 to TRBJ2-3; the match to TRBD2 covers 15 bases. J was trimmed by 3 bases and V by 5 bases; bases with no gene match: 9. Germline V gene data show CDR1 as LNHDA and CDR2 as SQIVND (reference sequence). This CDR3 comprises 18 residues. The CDR3 region is CASSAGLAGGAYTDTQYF. CDR3 DNA: TGTGCCAGTAGTGCGGGACTAGCGGGGGGCGCCTATACAGATACGCAGTATTTT.

The chain employs TRBV5-1 and TRBJ2-1; 11 bases align to TRBD2. V shed 0 bases, J shed 6 bases, and the junction held 8 bases outside the gene matches. CDR1 and CDR2 (germline): SGHRS, YFSETQ. CDR3 length: 17 residues. CDR3 in DNA: TGCGCCAGCAGCTTGGTACTAGCGGGAGCGGTAGGCAATGAGCAGTTCTTC. It translates to CASSLVLAGAVGNEQFF.

V usage is TRBV6-6 and J usage is TRBJ1-3; no clear D gene. With 3 bases removed from V and 0 bases from J, the gap between germline ends came to 9 bases. The CDR3 length is 15 residues. CDR1 is MNHNY and CDR2 is SVGAGI in the germline V gene (reference sequence). CDR3 DNA sequence: TGTGCCAGCAGTTATCTGAGCGTCTCTGGAAACACCATATATTTT. As protein: CASSYLSVSGNTIYF.

The rearrangement uses TRBV7-3 and TRBJ2-2; D possibly corresponds to TRBD1 (6 bases). Per germline, CDR1 SGHTA and CDR2 FQGTGA. CDR3 length: 14 residues. The V and J ends lost 5 bases and 1 base respectively, with 8 bases between them. The CDR3 is CASSQGQNTGELFF. The CDR3 nucleotides are TGTGCCAGCAGCCAGGGACAGAACACCGGGGAGCTGTTTTTT. Filled out from reference TRBV7-3 and TRBJ2-2, the complete variable domain reads GAGVSQTPSNKVTEKGKYVELRCDPISGHTALYWYRQSLGQGPEFLIYFQGTGAADDSGLPNDRFFAVRPEGSVSTLKIQRTERGDSAVYLCASSQGQNTGELFFGEGSRLTVL.